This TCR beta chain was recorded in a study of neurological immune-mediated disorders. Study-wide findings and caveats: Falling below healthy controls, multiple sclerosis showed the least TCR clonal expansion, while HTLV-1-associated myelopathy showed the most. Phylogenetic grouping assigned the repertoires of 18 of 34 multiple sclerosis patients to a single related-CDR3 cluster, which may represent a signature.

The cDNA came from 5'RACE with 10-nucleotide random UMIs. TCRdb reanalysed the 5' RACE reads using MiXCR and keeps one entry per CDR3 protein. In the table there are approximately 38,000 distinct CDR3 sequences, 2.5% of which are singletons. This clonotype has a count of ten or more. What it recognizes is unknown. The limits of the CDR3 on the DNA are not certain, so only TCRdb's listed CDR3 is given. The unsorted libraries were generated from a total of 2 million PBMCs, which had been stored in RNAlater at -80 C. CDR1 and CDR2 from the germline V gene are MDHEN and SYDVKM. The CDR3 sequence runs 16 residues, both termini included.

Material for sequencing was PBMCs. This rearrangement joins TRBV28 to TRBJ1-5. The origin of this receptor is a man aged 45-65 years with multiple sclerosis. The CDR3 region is CASSFFAGGNGRSQNF.